This is a list of T cell receptor beta chains from one sample in a study of cytomegalovirus exposure and HLA in healthy donors. Profiled with immunoSEQ multiplex PCR; TCRdb holds only in-frame clones, not every one. The sample lists approximately 88,000 clones; about 96% were seen once. Sequencing used PBMCs. The receptors stem from a woman between 18 and 30 years old in good health and CMV-seronegative. The CDR3 runs from the conserved cysteine through the conserved F or W. Each record gives: D gene, clone size, J gene, V gene, CDR3 length, CDR3 protein, CDR3 DNA. D genes are given only for firm matches. Part of the rows lack a size; the others show once, few, many or a class for expanded clones.

d_gene: TRBD2
abundance: NA
j_gene: TRBJ2-1
v_gene: TRBV29-1
len: 17
CDR3aa: CSAVEVSGALSYNEQFF
CDR3nt: TGCAGCGCTGTTGAAGTTAGCGGGGCGCTATCCTACAATGAGCAGTTCTTC

d_gene: TRBD1
abundance: NA
j_gene: TRBJ2-7
v_gene: TRBV7-2
len: 18
CDR3aa: CASSLPPSMDRRSYEQYF
CDR3nt: TGTGCCAGCAGCTTACCACCTTCGATGGACAGGAGATCCTACGAGCAGTACTTC

d_gene: TRBD1
abundance: NA
j_gene: TRBJ2-7
v_gene: TRBV19
len: 15
CDR3aa: CASSLRPGTGSEQYF
CDR3nt: TGTGCCAGTAGTCTCCGTCCCGGGACAGGGAGCGAGCAGTACTTC

d_gene: NA
abundance: NA
j_gene: TRBJ2-5
v_gene: TRBV5-1
len: 14
CDR3aa: CASSLNTGQETQYF
CDR3nt: TGCGCCAGCAGCTTGAATACAGGGCAAGAGACCCAGTACTTC

d_gene: TRBD1
abundance: NA
j_gene: TRBJ2-7
v_gene: TRBV28
len: 16
CDR3aa: CASSSPSGQGSYEQYF
CDR3nt: TGTGCCAGCAGTTCGCCTTCCGGACAGGGCTCCTACGAGCAGTACTTC

d_gene: NA
abundance: NA
j_gene: TRBJ2-6
v_gene: TRBV18
len: 16
CDR3aa: CASSPARSSGANVLTF
CDR3nt: TGTGCCAGCTCACCTGCCCGGAGCTCTGGGGCCAACGTCCTGACTTTC

d_gene: NA
abundance: once
j_gene: TRBJ1-2
v_gene: TRBV7-8
len: 16
CDR3aa: CASTPGGGGANYGYTF
CDR3nt: TGTGCCAGCACCCCGGGGGGGGGTGGAGCTAACTATGGCTACACCTTC

d_gene: NA
abundance: NA
j_gene: TRBJ2-5
v_gene: TRBV4-1
len: 18
CDR3aa: CASSQGAYGEAYQETQYF
CDR3nt: TGCGCCAGCAGCCAAGGAGCTTATGGGGAGGCGTACCAAGAGACCCAGTACTTC

d_gene: NA
abundance: few
j_gene: TRBJ2-4
v_gene: TRBV2
len: 16
CDR3aa: CASTWTGALAKNIQYF
CDR3nt: TGTGCCAGCACCTGGACGGGAGCTTTAGCCAAAAACATTCAGTACTTC

d_gene: TRBD2
abundance: NA
j_gene: TRBJ2-1
v_gene: TRBV9
len: 17
CDR3aa: CASSDTSGVGSYNEQFF
CDR3nt: TGTGCCAGCAGCGACACTAGCGGGGTAGGCTCCTACAATGAGCAGTTCTTC

d_gene: TRBD1
abundance: NA
j_gene: TRBJ1-1
v_gene: TRBV5-4
len: 14
CDR3aa: CASSKGQVNTEAFF
CDR3nt: TGTGCCAGCAGCAAGGGACAGGTGAACACTGAAGCTTTCTTT

d_gene: NA
abundance: NA
j_gene: TRBJ2-5
v_gene: TRBV4-1
len: 13
CDR3aa: CASSPWAQETQYF
CDR3nt: TGCGCCAGCAGCCCCTGGGCGCAAGAGACCCAGTACTTC

d_gene: TRBD1
abundance: NA
j_gene: TRBJ1-2
v_gene: TRBV5-4
len: 13
CDR3aa: CASSADRGYGYTF
CDR3nt: TGTGCCAGCAGTGCTGACAGGGGCTATGGCTACACCTTC

d_gene: NA
abundance: once
j_gene: TRBJ1-2
v_gene: TRBV28
len: 11
CDR3aa: CASGASRGYTF
CDR3nt: TGTGCCAGTGGGGCCTCGCGTGGCTACACCTTC

d_gene: TRBD2
abundance: NA
j_gene: TRBJ2-3
v_gene: TRBV10-1
len: 15
CDR3aa: CASSEEGGRTDTQYF
CDR3nt: TGCGCCAGCAGTGAGGAAGGCGGGAGGACAGATACGCAGTATTTT

d_gene: TRBD2
abundance: NA
j_gene: TRBJ2-3
v_gene: TRBV4-1
len: 19
CDR3aa: CASSQDSLAGGTGGDTQYF
CDR3nt: TGCGCCAGCAGCCAAGATTCCCTAGCGGGAGGAACGGGGGGAGATACGCAGTATTTT

d_gene: NA
abundance: NA
j_gene: TRBJ1-2
v_gene: TRBV9
len: 15
CDR3aa: CASSVTIGGGSGYTF
CDR3nt: TGTGCCAGCAGCGTAACCATCGGGGGGGGTAGTGGCTACACCTTC

d_gene: NA
abundance: NA
j_gene: TRBJ2-7
v_gene: TRBV7-9
len: 15
CDR3aa: CASSQTRGQDYEQYF
CDR3nt: TGTGCCAGCAGTCAAACCCGCGGGCAGGACTACGAGCAGTACTTC